The clone carrying this T cell receptor (beta chain) was observed a few times. Its target is not known. Data came from immunoSEQ multiplex PCR; TCRdb stores just in-frame clones and leaves some out. The sample lists approximately 110,000 clones, around nine tenths occurring once. V was trimmed by 2 bases and J by 4 bases, leaving 9 bases between them. Germline assignment: CDR1 MGHRA and CDR2 YSYEKL. The CDR3 has 14 residues. These data come from a study of T cell responses to AZD1222 COVID-19 vaccine. Study-wide results and limits: Only after the peak T cell response were repertoires sampled. In a largely white British group with more females than males, clonal diversity was possibly underestimated.

Second doses were pooled across both intervals (about 4 or about 12 weeks). The sample in question was peripheral blood, obtained 28 days after the second AZD1222 dose. The sequence was obtained from an adult who received the AZD1222 COVID-19 vaccine. V gene TRBV4-1 combines with J gene TRBJ1-5; no firm D call. CDR3 sequence: CASSQMFGNQPQHF. CDR3 bases: TGCGCCAGCAGCCAAATGTTTGGGAATCAGCCCCAGCATTTT.